Below are 10 T cell receptor beta chains sequenced from a single sample in a study of response to subunit inactivated influenza vaccine. One entry per CDR3 protein results from TCRdb running MiXCR on the RT-PCR reads. The sample records under 500,000 distinct CDR3 sequences, 9.5% to 13% being singletons. The starting material was PBMCs from blood, obtained more than 35 days after vaccination. Receptors originate from a man aged 50 to 59 who received an inactivated influenza vaccine.

The chain employs TRBV12-3 or TRBV12-4 and TRBJ2-1; 11 nucleotides match TRBD2. CDR3 size: 16 residues. J gave up 4 bases and V 6 bases, and 8 bases lay outside the gene matches. The CDR3 DNA follows: TGTGCCAGCAGCCCGGGCCGACTAGCGGGGTACAATGAGCAGTTCTTC. Its translation is CASSPGRLAGYNEQFF.

The table lists this clonotype with many counts. The J gene is TRBJ1-5, the V gene TRBV15, with D possibly matching TRBD1 (5 bases). CDR3 length: 14 amino acids. V was pared by 0 bases and J by 6 bases, with 9 bases between. CDR1 and CDR2 (germline): LNHNV, YYDKDF (reference sequence). CDR3 loop: CATSRDRVGQPQHF. DNA of the CDR3: TGTGCCACCAGCAGAGACAGGGTGGGTCAGCCCCAGCATTTT.

The genes are TRBV10-3 and TRBJ2-1, with D perhaps matching TRBD2 (6 bases). Germline CDR1 ENHRY, CDR2 SYGVKD. Trimming removed 6 bases from V and 1 base from J, with 13 bases in between. The CDR3 sequence is 15 residues long. CDR3 sequence (DNA): TGTGCCATCAGGATTGGAGGAGGGTCCTACAATGAGCAGTTCTTC. This gives the protein CAIRIGGGSYNEQFF.

This chain uses TRBV3-1 with TRBJ1-2; D uncertain. Germline V CDR1 and CDR2: LGHDT, YNNKEL (reference sequence). The CDR3 contains 13 residues. V was trimmed by 3 bases and J by 6 bases, leaving 11 bases between them. CDR3 in DNA: TGTGCCAGCAGCCACGGACGAAGCCATGGCTACACCTTC. Its protein product is CASSHGRSHGYTF.

The rearrangement joins TRBV18 to TRBJ2-1; 7 bases are shared with TRBD2. Trimming at V came to 6 bases and at J to 0 bases, leaving 2 bases not matched to a gene. The CDR3 is 14 amino acids. Germline CDR1 and CDR2: KGHSH and LQKENI. As DNA, the CDR3 is TGTGCCAGCTCCGTAGCGGGCTCCTACAATGAGCAGTTCTTC. This codes for CASSVAGSYNEQFF.

The V gene is TRBV28, the J gene TRBJ1-1; 9 bases match TRBD1. This CDR3 spans 13 amino acids. The junction had 9 bases not matched to a gene; V was cut back by 5 bases and J by 11 bases. Germline CDR1 is MDHEN and CDR2 is SYDVKM. The CDR3 loop is CASSATGGAGAFF. CDR3 bases: TGTGCCAGCAGTGCTACAGGGGGCGCGGGGGCTTTCTTT.

This chain links TRBV6-1 with TRBJ2-3; D may be TRBD1 or TRBD2 (5 bases each). Germline values: CDR1 MNHNS, CDR2 SASEGT. The germline V and J ends were trimmed by 8 bases and 2 bases, with 20 bases remaining between them. This CDR3 has 16 residues. The DNA of the CDR3 is TGTGCCAGCGGGACGACGGCATGGGAGTCCACAGATACGCAGTATTTT. As protein: CASGTTAWESTDTQYF.

The sample holds a few counts of this clonotype. The rearrangement links TRBV25-1 to TRBJ1-2; a weak D match, TRBD1 (5 bases). V shed 4 bases and J shed 1 base, with 16 bases lying between them. Germline assignment: CDR1 MGHDK and CDR2 SYGVNS. The CDR3 covers 16 residues. In DNA form, the CDR3 reads TGTGCCAGCAGTGGCGGGGCGAGACACCTTAACTATGGCTACACCTTC. Translated, it gives CASSGGARHLNYGYTF.

CDR3 residues: CASSRILAGDRETQYF. In DNA, the CDR3 is TGTGCCAGCAGCCGAATCCTAGCGGGAGATAGGGAGACCCAGTACTTC. V usage is TRBV6-1 and J usage is TRBJ2-5, with 10 positions matching TRBD2. The CDR3 consists of 16 residues. The V gene end was trimmed by 6 bases and the J gene end by 5 bases; junction bases not matched to a gene: 12. Germline-derived CDR1 and CDR2 are MNHNS and SASEGT.

Many counts were recorded for this clonotype. The J gene is TRBJ2-2, the V gene TRBV10-2, with D possibly matching TRBD2 (5 bases). Trimming cost V 0 bases and J 6 bases, with 11 bases left between them. The CDR3 is 15 residues long. Germline V gene data show CDR1 as WSHSY and CDR2 as SAAADI. CDR3 in amino acids: CASSESSDLAGELFF. CDR3 in DNA: TGCGCCAGCAGTGAGTCATCGGACTTAGCCGGGGAGCTGTTTTTT.